The 2 T cell receptor beta chains below were found in one sample sequenced in a study of blood T cells in healthy people across ages. A second PCR of roughly 7 to 11 cycles used a sample-barcoded 5' primer and a J-beta primer mix. TCRdb reprocessed the 5' RACE reads via MiXCR and lists one record per CDR3 protein. The sample shows some 760,000 distinct CDR3 sequences, 25% of them seen only once. Another study also made use of these data, one on T cells of mothers and their children.

The sequenced sample consisted of blood. Receptor source: a boy under 18 in good health.

This clonotype was seen only a few times. The chain carries TRBV7-9 and TRBJ1-3; 7 positions match TRBD1. The CDR3 has 16 amino acids. The J segment lost 0 bases and the V segment lost 4 bases, leaving 6 bases of the junction unmatched. Germline-derived CDR1 and CDR2 are SEHNR and FQNEAQ (reference sequence). The CDR3 protein is CASSSRQGPSGNTIYF. The DNA of the CDR3 is TGTGCCAGCAGCTCCCGACAGGGCCCCTCTGGAAACACCATATATTTT. The entire variable domain, with the rest obtained from reference TRBV7-9 and TRBJ1-3, is as follows: DTGVSQNPRHKITKRGQNVTFRCDPISEHNRLYWYRQTLGQGPEFLTYFQNEAQLEKSRLLSDRFSAERPKGSFSTLEIQRTEQGDSAMYLCASSSRQGPSGNTIYFGEGSWLTVV.

This clonotype came up a few times. This chain joins TRBV10-3 and TRBJ2-1; D may be TRBD1 or TRBD2 (7 bases each). CDR3 length: 13 residues. Germline V gene lookup returns CDR1 ENHRY and CDR2 SYGVKD. Trimming pared 2 bases from V and 9 bases from J, leaving 11 bases between. CDR3 sequence: CAISETGEGEQFF. The CDR3, as DNA: TGTGCCATCAGTGAGACAGGGGAGGGTGAGCAGTTCTTC.